A single sample gave rise to the 30 T cell receptor beta chains below, sequenced in a study of blood T cell repertoires in COVID-19. Assay: immunoSEQ multiplex PCR; the TCRdb copy retains only in-frame clones and omits some. The sample has over 35,000 clones, approximately 90% seen once. Sequencing input: peripheral blood. The receptors stem from a man in his sixties with active COVID-19.

The V and J genes are TRBV9 and TRBJ1-5; D call uncertain. From germline, CDR1 is SGDLS and CDR2 YYNGEE. The CDR3 consists of 14 residues. V lost 4 bases, J lost 6 bases, and 14 bases lay in between. Here the CDR3 reads CASSPDGVGQPQHF. For the CDR3, the DNA is TGTGCCAGCAGCCCGGACGGGGTCGGTCAGCCCCAGCATTTT.

This chain links TRBV10-1 with TRBJ2-1; 9 nucleotides match TRBD1. V trimming: 2 bases; J trimming: 6 bases; junction bases outside the gene matches: 2. The CDR3 has 14 residues. Germline CDR1 and CDR2: WNHNN and SYGVQD (reference sequence). CDR3: CASSERDRANEQFF. CDR3 sequence (DNA): TGCGCCAGCAGTGAGCGGGACAGGGCCAATGAGCAGTTCTTC.

The chain joins TRBV2 to TRBJ2-3; 8 nucleotides align to TRBD2. The CDR3 runs to 14 residues. The V segment lost 7 bases and the J segment 0 bases; nucleotides outside the gene matches: 3. The germline V gene has CDR1 SNHLY and CDR2 FYNNEI. This chain's CDR3 is CASMPSGSTDTQYF. For the CDR3, the DNA is TGTGCCAGCATGCCTAGCGGGAGCACAGATACGCAGTATTTT.

Within the sample, this clone is large. The chain couples TRBV21-1 to TRBJ1-3. TRBV21-1 constitutes a pseudogene. The CDR3 has 14 amino acids. The CDR3 here is CASEQDSSGNTIYF. CDR3 bases: TGTGCCAGCGAGCAGGACTCCTCTGGAAACACCATATATTTT.

This sequence joins TRBV4-3 and TRBJ2-3, with TRBD2 matching over 11 bases. This CDR3 comprises 16 residues. The trim removed 1 base at V and 0 bases at J, leaving 0 bases unmatched. Looked up from germline, CDR1 is LGHNA and CDR2 is YSLEER. The CDR3 protein is CASSQGTSGSTDTQYF. CDR3 nucleotide sequence: TGCGCCAGCAGCCAAGGGACTAGCGGGAGCACAGATACGCAGTATTTT.

This clone was counted a single time. The chain carries TRBV7-2 and TRBJ2-1; 8 nucleotides match TRBD2. V was clipped by 5 bases and J by 6 bases; unmatched bases: 9. CDR1 SGHTA and CDR2 FQGNSA come from the germline V gene. The CDR3 is made up of 15 amino acids. CDR3 amino acids: CASSPLAGRGNEQFF. CDR3 coding DNA: TGTGCCAGCAGCCCCTTAGCGGGAAGAGGCAATGAGCAGTTCTTC.

This clone rates as medium-sized. The chain couples TRBV14 to TRBJ1-2; weak D call: TRBD1 (5 bases). The CDR3 length is 19 residues. Germline V gene lookup returns CDR1 SGHDN and CDR2 FVKESK. V was pared by 1 base and J by 3 bases, with 24 bases between. CDR3 in amino acids: CASSQVGGFLLEGYYGYTF. In DNA, the CDR3 is TGTGCCAGCAGCCAAGTCGGGGGATTTCTACTAGAAGGCTACTATGGCTACACCTTC.

This sequence joins TRBV2 and TRBJ2-7; TRBD1 matches 8 bases. Looked up from germline, CDR1 is SNHLY and CDR2 is FYNNEI. J lost 6 bases, V lost 2 bases, and 12 bases had no gene match. CDR3 length: 16 residues. CDR3 sequence: CASSEIRSGGVGEQYF. CDR3 nucleotide sequence: TGTGCCAGCAGTGAAATACGGTCAGGGGGCGTTGGCGAGCAGTACTTC. Looking up the rest from reference TRBV2 and TRBJ2-7 gives the full variable domain: EPEVTQTPSHQVTQMGQEVILRCVPISNHLYFYWYRQILGQKVEFLVSFYNNEISEKSEIFDDQFSVERPDGSNFTLKIRSTKLEDSAMYFCASSEIRSGGVGEQYFGPGTRLTVT.

The V gene is TRBV19, the J gene TRBJ2-7, with a weak D call TRBD1 (5 bases). The CDR3 contains 12 residues. From germline, CDR1 is LNHDA and CDR2 SQIVND (reference sequence). V was clipped by 3 bases and J by 7 bases, with 10 bases between them. In DNA form, the CDR3 reads TGTGCCAGTAGTATCGGACATCGAGAGCAGTACTTC. This translates into CASSIGHREQYF.

This rearrangement joins TRBV11-2 to TRBJ2-7, with 7 positions matching TRBD1. This CDR3 region has 15 residues. V lost 5 bases, J lost 3 bases, and 10 bases stayed unmatched. CDR1 and CDR2 from the germline V gene are SGHAT and FQNNGV. The CDR3 DNA reads as TGTGCCAGCAGCCCGACGACGGGACAGTACTACGAGCAGTACTTC. As protein: CASSPTTGQYYEQYF.

This clone has only a few counts. The chain couples TRBV3-1 (or the pseudogene TRBV3-2) to TRBJ2-2, with 9 bases identical to TRBD2. Per the germline V gene, CDR1 is LGHDT and CDR2 is YNNKEL (reference sequence). The CDR3 is 17 residues long. V dropped 6 bases and J dropped 7; count of bases not matched to a gene: 15. The CDR3: CASSPTIAGASGGELFF. The CDR3 nucleotides are TGTGCCAGCAGTCCGACAATAGCGGGAGCGAGTGGCGGGGAGCTGTTTTTT.

This clone was detected only once. The rearrangement uses TRBV18 and TRBJ2-1; 8 bases align to TRBD1. V lost 0 bases, J lost 4 bases, and 5 bases stayed unmatched. This CDR3 is 16 amino acids long. Germline-derived CDR1 and CDR2 are KGHSH and LQKENI. The CDR3 DNA reads TGTGCCAGCTCACCACCTGGACAGGGACCATACAATGAGCAGTTCTTC. It translates to CASSPPGQGPYNEQFF. Looking up the rest from reference TRBV18 and TRBJ2-1 gives the full variable domain: NAGVMQNPRHLVRRRGQEARLRCSPMKGHSHVYWYRQLPEEGLKFMVYLQKENIIDESGMPKERFSAEFPKEGPSILRIQQVVRGDSAAYFCASSPPGQGPYNEQFFGPGTRLTVL.

The rearrangement joins TRBV18 to TRBJ2-6; D is undetermined. V lost 6 bases to trimming and J lost 4 bases, with 10 bases between them. This CDR3 region has 14 residues. Per the germline V gene, CDR1 is KGHSH and CDR2 is LQKENI. The CDR3 sequence is CASSADWGANVLTF. CDR3 sequence (DNA): TGTGCCAGCTCCGCCGACTGGGGGGCCAACGTCCTGACTTTC.

The chain has TRBV5-1 and TRBJ2-3; 15 nucleotides agree with TRBD2. Germline V gene sequence: CDR1 SGHRS, CDR2 YFSETQ. The CDR3 runs 17 residues. V lost 4 bases to trimming and J lost 5 bases; unmatched junction nucleotides: 8. CDR3 nucleotide sequence: TGCGCCAGCAGCCTTGGGACTAGCGGGAGGAAGATAGATACGCAGTATTTT. Protein product: CASSLGTSGRKIDTQYF.

The chain couples TRBV12-3 or TRBV12-4 to TRBJ2-7; 7 positions match TRBD1. This CDR3 is built from 13 residues. V lost 7 bases to trimming and J lost 6 bases; unmatched junction nucleotides: 9. CDR3 sequence: CASTVTGRSEQYF. The CDR3 DNA sequence: TGTGCCAGCACCGTGACAGGGAGAAGCGAGCAGTACTTC.

CDR3 in DNA: TGTGCCAGCAGTTATTTGACAGGGCAAGCTTTCTTT. It translates to CASSYLTGQAFF. The chain joins TRBV6-5 to TRBJ1-1; 7 bases align to TRBD1. V shed 3 bases, J shed 9 bases, and the junction held 4 bases outside the gene matches. Germline assignment: CDR1 MNHEY and CDR2 SVGAGI. CDR3 length: 12 residues.

The V and J genes are TRBV10-3 and TRBJ2-1; TRBD1 matches 7 bases. V lost 4 bases and J lost 4; bases outside the gene matches: 4. CDR1 is ENHRY, CDR2 SYGVKD, per germline. CDR3 size: 14 residues. CDR3 sequence: CAISVGGSYNEQFF. CDR3 nucleotides: TGTGCCATCAGTGTAGGGGGCTCATACAATGAGCAGTTCTTC.

V and J are TRBV19 and TRBJ2-3, with TRBD2 matching over 7 bases. V dropped 1 base and J dropped 3; count of bases not matched to a gene: 7. There are 16 residues in the CDR3. Germline V lookup: CDR1 LNHDA, CDR2 SQIVND (reference sequence). The CDR3: CASSIAGTGGTDTQYF. As DNA, the CDR3 is TGTGCCAGTAGTATAGCAGGGACGGGAGGTACAGATACGCAGTATTTT.

The CDR3 loop is CASSWTWGENGNEQFF. CDR3 nucleotides: TGTGCCAGCAGTTGGACTTGGGGGGAAAACGGCAATGAGCAGTTCTTC. The V and J genes are TRBV27 and TRBJ2-1; D might be TRBD2 (6 bases). Germline lookup yields CDR1 MNHEY and CDR2 SMNVEV (reference sequence). The CDR3 covers 16 residues. V lost 4 bases and J lost 6, with 19 bases in between.

V is TRBV5-1 and J is TRBJ1-2; D is possibly TRBD1 (6 bases). Deletions cut 5 bases from V and 3 bases from J, with 20 bases between. The CDR3 has 16 residues. Germline V CDR1 and CDR2: SGHRS, YFSETQ. The CDR3 is CASSVSPRGADYGYTF. The CDR3, as DNA: TGCGCCAGCAGTGTTAGCCCGCGGGGGGCTGACTATGGCTACACCTTC.

Remarks on this clone: The junction departs from the called germline gene at one end, perhaps through a read error. The rearrangement links TRBV7-2 to TRBJ1-5; D ambiguous. The CDR3 covers 14 residues. The germline CDR1 and CDR2 sequences are SGHTA and FQGNSA. In DNA, the CDR3 is TGTGCCAGCAGTTTAGGCGCCCCCAATCAGCCCCAGCATTTT. Its protein is CASSLGAPNQPQHF.

The rearrangement links TRBV6-4 to TRBJ2-1; tentatively, D is TRBD2 (5 bases). The CDR3 runs to 14 residues. Per germline, CDR1 MRHNA and CDR2 SNTAGT. The V end was cut by 0 bases, the J end by 6 bases, with 9 bases between. CDR3 coding DNA: TGTGCCAGCAGTGACTCGCCAGGAGGCAATGAGCAGTTCTTC. Protein sequence: CASSDSPGGNEQFF.

V gene TRBV9 combines with J gene TRBJ2-2, with 12 bases lining up with TRBD2. Germline CDR1 is SGDLS and CDR2 is YYNGEE. V was clipped by 6 bases and J by 5 bases; unmatched bases: 5. This CDR3 is 15 amino acids long. CDR3 amino acids: CASTRTSGITGELFF. CDR3 DNA sequence: TGTGCCAGCACCCGGACTAGCGGGATTACCGGGGAGCTGTTTTTT.

J is TRBJ2-1 and V is TRBV11-3; the match to TRBD2 covers 12 bases. Per the germline V gene, CDR1 is SGHNT and CDR2 is YENEEA. The length of the CDR3 is 15 residues. With 5 bases clipped from V and 8 bases from J, the junction kept 7 bases outside the gene matches. The chain's CDR3 is CASSPTSGSIHEQFF. In DNA form, the CDR3 reads TGTGCCAGCAGCCCGACTAGCGGGAGTATCCATGAGCAGTTCTTC.

The chain links TRBV10-3 to TRBJ2-1, with TRBD1 as a possible D gene (8 bases). Germline CDR1 ENHRY, CDR2 SYGVKD. Trimming took off 10 bases at V and 6 bases at J, with 19 bases between the two ends. CDR3 length: 14 amino acids. The chain's CDR3 is CATGGQAAGNEQFF. CDR3 in DNA: TGTGCCACGGGGGGACAGGCGGCGGGCAATGAGCAGTTCTTC.

The gene calls are TRBV12-5 and TRBJ1-2; D is unresolved. V shed 6 bases and J shed 6 bases, with 17 bases lying between them. Germline-derived CDR1 and CDR2 are LGHNT and FRNRAP. The CDR3 is 14 amino acids. DNA for the CDR3: TGTGCTAGTGGCCTCGCCCCGGGGATAGATGGCTACACCTTC. Protein product: CASGLAPGIDGYTF.

The sample holds a few counts of this clone. This chain joins TRBV6-5 and TRBJ1-2; D perhaps matches TRBD1 (5 bases). From germline, CDR1 is MNHEY and CDR2 SVGAGI. V gave up 2 bases and J gave up 8 bases, with 12 bases separating them. This CDR3 contains 13 residues. The CDR3 nucleotides read TGTGCCAGCAGTTACGGGACTTTGGAGGGCTACACCTTC. Amino acids: CASSYGTLEGYTF.

The chain recombines TRBV3-1 (or the pseudogene TRBV3-2) with TRBJ2-3, with 12 bases that match TRBD2. CDR3 length: 18 residues. After removal of 5 bases from V and 3 bases from J, the junction contained 12 bases not matched to a gene. Germline-derived CDR1 and CDR2 are LGHDT and YNNKEL (reference sequence). The CDR3 coding sequence is TGTGCCAGCAGCTCGCTAGCGGGAGGGCCAGTTGGGACAGATACGCAGTATTTT. It encodes CASSSLAGGPVGTDTQYF.

The chain employs TRBV10-2 and TRBJ2-7; 7 bases agree with TRBD2. J gave up 6 bases and V 4 bases, and 6 bases lay outside the gene matches. This CDR3 comprises 13 residues. Germline values: CDR1 WSHSY, CDR2 SAAADI. The CDR3 is CASSGLAGFEQYF. CDR3 bases: TGCGCCAGCAGTGGATTAGCGGGTTTCGAGCAGTACTTC.

This rearrangement joins TRBV6-5 to TRBJ2-2; TRBD2 matches 7 bases. With V trimmed by 6 bases and J by 0 bases, 4 bases remained unmatched. The CDR3 has 15 amino acids. Germline assignment: CDR1 MNHEY and CDR2 SVGAGI. This chain's CDR3 is CASRLAGTNTGELFF. Here the CDR3 DNA reads TGTGCCAGCAGATTAGCGGGTACGAACACCGGGGAGCTGTTTTTT.